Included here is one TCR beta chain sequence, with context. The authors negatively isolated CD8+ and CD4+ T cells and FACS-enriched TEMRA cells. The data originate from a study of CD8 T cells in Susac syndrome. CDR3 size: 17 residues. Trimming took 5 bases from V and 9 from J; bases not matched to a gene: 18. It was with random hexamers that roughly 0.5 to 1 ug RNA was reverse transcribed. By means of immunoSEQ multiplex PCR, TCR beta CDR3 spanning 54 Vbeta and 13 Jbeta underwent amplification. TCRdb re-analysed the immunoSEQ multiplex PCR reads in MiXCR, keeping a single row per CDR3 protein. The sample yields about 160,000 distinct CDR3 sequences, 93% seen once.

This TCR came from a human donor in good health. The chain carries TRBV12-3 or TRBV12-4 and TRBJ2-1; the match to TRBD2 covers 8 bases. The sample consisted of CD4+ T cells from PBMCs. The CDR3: CASSRISGGPFLREQFF. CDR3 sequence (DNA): TGTGCCAGCAGTCGCATCAGCGGGGGCCCTTTCCTCCGTGAGCAGTTCTTC.